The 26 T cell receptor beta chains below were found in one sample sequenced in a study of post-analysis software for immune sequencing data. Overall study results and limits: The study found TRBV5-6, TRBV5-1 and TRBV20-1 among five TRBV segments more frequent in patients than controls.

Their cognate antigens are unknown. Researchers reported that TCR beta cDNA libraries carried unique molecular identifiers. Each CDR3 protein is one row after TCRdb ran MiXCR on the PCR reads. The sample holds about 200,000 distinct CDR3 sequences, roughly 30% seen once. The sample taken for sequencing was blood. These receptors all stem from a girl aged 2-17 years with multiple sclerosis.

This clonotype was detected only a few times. The CDR3 here is CATNTPGHHGQPQHF. CDR3 nucleotides: TGTGCCACCAACACACCGGGCCATCACGGGCAGCCCCAGCATTTT. V is TRBV2 and J is TRBJ1-5; no definite D call. V lost 10 bases, J lost 7 bases, and 23 bases lay in between. Germline V gene lookup returns CDR1 SNHLY and CDR2 FYNNEI. The CDR3 totals 15 residues.

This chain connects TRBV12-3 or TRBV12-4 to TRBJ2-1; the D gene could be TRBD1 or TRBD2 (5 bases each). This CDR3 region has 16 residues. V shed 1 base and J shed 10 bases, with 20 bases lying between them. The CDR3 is CASSLGPGPAVEEQFF. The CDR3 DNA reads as TGTGCCAGCAGTTTAGGGCCGGGACCAGCGGTTGAGGAGCAGTTCTTC.

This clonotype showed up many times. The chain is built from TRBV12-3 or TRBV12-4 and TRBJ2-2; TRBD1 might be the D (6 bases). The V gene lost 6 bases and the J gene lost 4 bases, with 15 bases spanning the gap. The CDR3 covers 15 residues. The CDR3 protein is CASSLRQAFTGELFF. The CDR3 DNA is TGTGCCAGCAGCTTACGACAGGCTTTCACCGGGGAGCTGTTTTTT.

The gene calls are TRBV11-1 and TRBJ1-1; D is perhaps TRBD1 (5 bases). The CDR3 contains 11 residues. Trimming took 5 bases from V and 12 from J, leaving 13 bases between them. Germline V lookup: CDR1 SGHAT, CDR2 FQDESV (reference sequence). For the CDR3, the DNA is TGTGCCAGCAGCCTCCGGGACGGACCTTTCTTT. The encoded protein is CASSLRDGPFF.

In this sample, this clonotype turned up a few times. This CDR3 reads CASSFLGLTDTQYF. The CDR3 nucleotides are TGTGCCAGCAGCTTTTTAGGGTTAACAGATACGCAGTATTTT. V and J are TRBV5-6 and TRBJ2-3; D is undetermined. The CDR3 runs to 14 residues. Germline lookup yields CDR1 SGHDT and CDR2 YYEEEE. Trimming took 2 bases from V and 3 from J, leaving 10 bases between them.

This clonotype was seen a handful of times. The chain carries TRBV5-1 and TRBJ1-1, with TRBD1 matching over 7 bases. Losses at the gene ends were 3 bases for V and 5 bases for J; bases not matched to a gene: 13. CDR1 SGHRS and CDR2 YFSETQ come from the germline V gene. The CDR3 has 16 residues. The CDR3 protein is CASSYYGGNRGTEAFF. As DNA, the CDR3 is TGCGCCAGCAGCTACTACGGCGGAAACAGGGGAACTGAAGCTTTCTTT.

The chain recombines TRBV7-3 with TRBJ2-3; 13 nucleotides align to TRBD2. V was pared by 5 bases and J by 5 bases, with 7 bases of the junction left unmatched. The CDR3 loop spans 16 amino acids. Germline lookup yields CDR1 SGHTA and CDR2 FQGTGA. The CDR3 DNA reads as TGTGCCAGCAGCCCTACTAGCGGGGGGGCCGGAGATACGCAGTATTTT. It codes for CASSPTSGGAGDTQYF.

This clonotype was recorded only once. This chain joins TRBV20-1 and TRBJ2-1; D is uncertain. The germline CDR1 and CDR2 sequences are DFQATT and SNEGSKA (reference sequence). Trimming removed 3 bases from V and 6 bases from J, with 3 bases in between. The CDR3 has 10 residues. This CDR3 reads CSASFNEQFF. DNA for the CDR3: TGCAGTGCTAGCTTCAATGAGCAGTTCTTC.

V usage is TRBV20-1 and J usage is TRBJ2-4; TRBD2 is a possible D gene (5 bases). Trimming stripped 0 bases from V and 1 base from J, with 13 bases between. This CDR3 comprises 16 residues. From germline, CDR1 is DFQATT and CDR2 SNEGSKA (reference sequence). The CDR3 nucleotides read TGCAGTGCTAGAGATCCTAGGAGGATGGCCAAAAACATTCAGTACTTC. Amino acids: CSARDPRRMAKNIQYF.

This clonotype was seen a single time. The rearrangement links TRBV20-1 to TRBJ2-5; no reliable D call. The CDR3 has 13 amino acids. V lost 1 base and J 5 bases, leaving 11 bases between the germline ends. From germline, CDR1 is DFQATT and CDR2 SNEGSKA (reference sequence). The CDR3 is CSARAPEGETQYF. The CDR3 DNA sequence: TGCAGTGCTAGAGCCCCGGAAGGGGAGACCCAGTACTTC.

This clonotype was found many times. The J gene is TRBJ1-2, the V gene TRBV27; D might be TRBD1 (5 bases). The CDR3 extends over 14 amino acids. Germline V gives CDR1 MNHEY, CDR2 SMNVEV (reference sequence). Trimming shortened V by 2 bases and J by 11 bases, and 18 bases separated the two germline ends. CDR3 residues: CASSLQRGDIEYTF. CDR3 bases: TGTGCCAGCAGTTTACAGCGGGGGGATATTGAATACACCTTC.

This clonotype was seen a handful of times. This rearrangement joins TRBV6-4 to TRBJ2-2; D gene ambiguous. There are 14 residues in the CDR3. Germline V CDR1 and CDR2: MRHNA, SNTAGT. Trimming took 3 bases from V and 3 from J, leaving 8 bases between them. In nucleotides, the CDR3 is TGTGCCAGCAGTGAAAGAGTTTACACCGGGGAGCTGTTTTTT. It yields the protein CASSERVYTGELFF.

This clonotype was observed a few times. The CDR3 sequence: CATSRDAPVDEQYF. CDR3 in DNA: TGTGCCACCAGCAGAGATGCACCGGTGGATGAGCAGTACTTC. The chain combines TRBV15 with TRBJ2-5; D is unclear. The CDR3 consists of 14 residues. In germline, CDR1 is LNHNV, CDR2 YYDKDF (reference sequence). Trimming left V 0 bases short and J 11 bases short, with 16 bases between. Full variable domain (outside the CDR3, taken from reference TRBV15 and TRBJ2-5): DAMVIQNPRYQVTQFGKPVTLSCSQTLNHNVMYWYQQKSSQAPKLLFHYYDKDFNNEADTPDNFQSRRPNTSFCFLDIRSPGLGDTAMYLCATSRDAPVDEQYFGPGTRLLVL.

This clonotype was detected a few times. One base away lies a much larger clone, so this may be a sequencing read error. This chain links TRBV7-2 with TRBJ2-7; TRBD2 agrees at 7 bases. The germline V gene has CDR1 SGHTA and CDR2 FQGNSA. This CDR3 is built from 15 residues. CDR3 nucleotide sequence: TGTGCCAGCAGCTTAATCGCTAGCGGAGGCTACGAGCGGTACTTC. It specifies CASSLIASGGYERYF.

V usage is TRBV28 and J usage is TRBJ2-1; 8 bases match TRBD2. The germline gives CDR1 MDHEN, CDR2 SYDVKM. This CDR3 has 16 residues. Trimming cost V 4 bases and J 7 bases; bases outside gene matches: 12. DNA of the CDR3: TGTGCCAGCAGTTCCGGGACTAGTGCGGGGGAGAATGAGCAGTTCTTC. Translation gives CASSSGTSAGENEQFF.

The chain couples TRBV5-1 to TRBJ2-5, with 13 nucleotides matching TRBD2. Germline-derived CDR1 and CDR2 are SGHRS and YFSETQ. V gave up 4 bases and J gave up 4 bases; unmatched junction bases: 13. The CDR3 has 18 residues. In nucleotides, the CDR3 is TGCGCCAGCAGCGTAAAAGGGACTAGCGGGGTCAAAGGAGAGACCCAGTACTTC. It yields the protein CASSVKGTSGVKGETQYF.

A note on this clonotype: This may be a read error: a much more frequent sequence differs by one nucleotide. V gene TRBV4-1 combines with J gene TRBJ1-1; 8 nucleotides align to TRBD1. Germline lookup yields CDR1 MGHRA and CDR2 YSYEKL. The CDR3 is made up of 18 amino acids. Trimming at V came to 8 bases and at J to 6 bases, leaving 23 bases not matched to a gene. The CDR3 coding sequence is TGCGCCAGCGGCTTAACGTTAAGGACAGGGCGGGGGCCGGCTGAAGCTTTCTTT. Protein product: CASGLTLRTGRGPAEAFF.

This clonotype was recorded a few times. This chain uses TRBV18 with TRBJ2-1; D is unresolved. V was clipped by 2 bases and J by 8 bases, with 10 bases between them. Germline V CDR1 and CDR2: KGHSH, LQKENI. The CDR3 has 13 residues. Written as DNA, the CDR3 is TGTGCCAGCTCACCATATGGGATCTATGAGCAGTTCTTC. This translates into CASSPYGIYEQFF.

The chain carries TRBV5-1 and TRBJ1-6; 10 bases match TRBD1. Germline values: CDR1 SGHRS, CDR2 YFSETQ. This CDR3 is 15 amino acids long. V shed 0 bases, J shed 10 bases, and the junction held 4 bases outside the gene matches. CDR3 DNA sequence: TGCGCCAGCAGCTTGGGACAGGGGGCAAGCTCACCCCTCCACTTT. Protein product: CASSLGQGASSPLHF.

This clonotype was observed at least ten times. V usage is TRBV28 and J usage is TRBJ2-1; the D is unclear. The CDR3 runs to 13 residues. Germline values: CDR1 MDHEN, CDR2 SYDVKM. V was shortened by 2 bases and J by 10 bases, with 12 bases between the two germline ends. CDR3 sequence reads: CASSLQTVGEQFF. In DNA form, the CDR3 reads TGTGCCAGCAGTTTACAAACCGTAGGCGAGCAGTTCTTC.

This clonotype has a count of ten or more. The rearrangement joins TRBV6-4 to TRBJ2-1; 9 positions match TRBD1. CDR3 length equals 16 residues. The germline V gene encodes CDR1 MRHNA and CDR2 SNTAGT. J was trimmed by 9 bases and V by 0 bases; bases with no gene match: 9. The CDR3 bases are TGTGCCAGCAGTGACTCGAAGGACAGGGGTAAGGGTGAGCAGTTCTTC. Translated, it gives CASSDSKDRGKGEQFF.

DNA for the CDR3: TGCAGTGCTACCCGGGCCCCACAGGGGGGCTATGGCTACACCTTC. It yields the protein CSATRAPQGGYGYTF. V gene TRBV20-1 combines with J gene TRBJ1-2; 8 positions agree with TRBD1. J gave up 4 bases and V 4 bases, and 11 bases lay outside the gene matches. The CDR3 spans 15 residues. Per the germline V gene, CDR1 is DFQATT and CDR2 is SNEGSKA (reference sequence).

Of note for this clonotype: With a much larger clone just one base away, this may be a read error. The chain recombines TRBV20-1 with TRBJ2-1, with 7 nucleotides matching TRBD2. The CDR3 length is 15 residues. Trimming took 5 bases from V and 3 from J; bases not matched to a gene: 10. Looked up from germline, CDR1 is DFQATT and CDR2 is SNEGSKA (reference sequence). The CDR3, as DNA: TGCAGTGCTCCCCCCTCTAGCGGACTCTACAATGAGCAGTTCTTC. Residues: CSAPPSSGLYNEQFF.

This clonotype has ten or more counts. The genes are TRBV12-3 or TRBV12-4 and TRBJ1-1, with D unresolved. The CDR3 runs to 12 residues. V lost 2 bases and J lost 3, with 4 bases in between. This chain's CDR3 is CASSLWDTEAFF. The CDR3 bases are TGTGCCAGCAGTTTATGGGACACTGAAGCTTTCTTT.

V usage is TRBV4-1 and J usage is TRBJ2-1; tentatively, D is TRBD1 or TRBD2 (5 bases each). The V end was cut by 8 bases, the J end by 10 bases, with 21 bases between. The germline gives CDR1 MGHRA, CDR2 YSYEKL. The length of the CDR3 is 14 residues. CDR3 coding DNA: TGCGCCAGCTCTTACGCCTCCAGGGACCCAGAGCAGTTCTTC. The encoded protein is CASSYASRDPEQFF.

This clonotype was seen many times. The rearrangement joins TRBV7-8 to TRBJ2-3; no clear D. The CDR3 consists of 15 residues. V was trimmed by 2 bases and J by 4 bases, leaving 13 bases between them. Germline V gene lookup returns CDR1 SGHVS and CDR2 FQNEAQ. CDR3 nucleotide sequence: TGTGCCAGCAGCTTAACGAAAGGCGTTCCAGATACGCAGTATTTT. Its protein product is CASSLTKGVPDTQYF.